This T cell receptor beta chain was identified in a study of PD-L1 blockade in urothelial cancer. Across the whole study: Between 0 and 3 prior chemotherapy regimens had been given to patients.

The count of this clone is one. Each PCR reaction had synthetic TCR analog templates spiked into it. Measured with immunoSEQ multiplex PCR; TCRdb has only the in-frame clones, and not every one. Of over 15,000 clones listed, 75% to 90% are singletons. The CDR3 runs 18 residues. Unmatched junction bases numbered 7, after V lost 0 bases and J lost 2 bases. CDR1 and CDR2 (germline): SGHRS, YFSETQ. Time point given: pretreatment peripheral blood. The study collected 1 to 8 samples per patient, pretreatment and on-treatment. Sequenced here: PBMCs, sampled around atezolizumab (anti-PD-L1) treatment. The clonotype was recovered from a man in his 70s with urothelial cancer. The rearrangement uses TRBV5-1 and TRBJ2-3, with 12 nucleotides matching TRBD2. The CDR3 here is CASSLALLAGGATDTQYF. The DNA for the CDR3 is TGCGCCAGCAGCTTGGCTTTACTAGCGGGGGGCGCCACAGATACGCAGTATTTT.